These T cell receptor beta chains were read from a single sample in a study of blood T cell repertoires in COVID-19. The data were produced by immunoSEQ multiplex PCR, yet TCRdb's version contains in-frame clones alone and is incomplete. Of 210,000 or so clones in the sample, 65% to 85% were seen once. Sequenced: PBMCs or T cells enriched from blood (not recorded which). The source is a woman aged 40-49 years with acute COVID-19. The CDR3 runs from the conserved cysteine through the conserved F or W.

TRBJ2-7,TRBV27,CASSFTGGSLYEQYF
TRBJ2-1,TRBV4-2,CASSQDAGSSYNEQFF
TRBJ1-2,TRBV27,CASSSETGGYGYTF
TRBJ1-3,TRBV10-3,CAISDRDSSSGNTIYF
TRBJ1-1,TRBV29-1,CSVGTGNTEAFF
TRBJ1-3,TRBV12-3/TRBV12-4,CASRDNSGNTIYF
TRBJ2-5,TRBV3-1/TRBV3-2,CASSQVDRETQYF
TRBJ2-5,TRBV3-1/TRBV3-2,CASDWDRGAGETQYF
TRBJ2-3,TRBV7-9,CASSLWGLTDTQYF
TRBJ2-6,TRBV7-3,CASSLSPVSGANVLTF
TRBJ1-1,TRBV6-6,CASSDRGNTEAFF